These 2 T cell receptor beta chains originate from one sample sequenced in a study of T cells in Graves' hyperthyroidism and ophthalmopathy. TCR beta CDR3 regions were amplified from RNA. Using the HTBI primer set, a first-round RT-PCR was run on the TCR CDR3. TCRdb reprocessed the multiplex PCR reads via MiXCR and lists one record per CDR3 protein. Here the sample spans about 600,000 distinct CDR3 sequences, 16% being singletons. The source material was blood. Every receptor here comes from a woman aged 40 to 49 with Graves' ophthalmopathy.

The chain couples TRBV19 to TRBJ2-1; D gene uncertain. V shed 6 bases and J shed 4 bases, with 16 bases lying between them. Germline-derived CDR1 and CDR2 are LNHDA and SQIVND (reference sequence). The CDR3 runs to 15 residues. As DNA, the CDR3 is TGTGCCAGTAGGGATACTATGTACTTTTACAATGAGCAGTTCTTC. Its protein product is CASRDTMYFYNEQFF.

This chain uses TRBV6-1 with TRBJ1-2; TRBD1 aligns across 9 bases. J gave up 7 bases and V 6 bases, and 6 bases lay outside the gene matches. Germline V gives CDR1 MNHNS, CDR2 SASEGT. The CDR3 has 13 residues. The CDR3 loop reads CASSNTGGAGYTF. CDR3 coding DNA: TGTGCCAGCAGCAATACAGGGGGCGCTGGCTACACCTTC.